This T cell receptor beta chain emerged from a study of T cell responses to AZD1222 COVID-19 vaccine (TCRdb year 2021). In the study overall: AZD1222 recipients given second doses at about 4 weeks or at about 12 weeks were pooled, since spike-specific TCR depth and breadth were not found to differ between the two schedules. A total of more than 230 trial participants underwent TCR sequencing, of whom approximately 210 received two doses of AZD1222 and some 25 received two doses of the MenACWY control vaccine. Trial participants were enrolled by age into 18-55, 56-69 and 70-plus year subgroups, with 148, 28 and 57 TCR-sequenced participants respectively. The investigation overall reported the following: Participants were mostly white British, with more females than males. The authors suggested clonal diversity may have been underestimated. Reportedly, close to half of the unique spike-specific TCRs recognized epitopes lying outside the regions that are mutated in the B.1.351 and B.1.1.7 variants. CD4 TCRs associated with the vaccine covered the entire spike protein, and the dominant responses were in regions 160-218 and 743-854. Because no day 14 peak-response samples were available, the repertoires could be characterized only after the peak T cell response. Conclusions about previously exposed vaccinees were limited because only a handful of AZD1222 recipients were SARS-CoV-2 seropositive at baseline. Spike-specific TCR breadth and depth rose significantly after two AZD1222 doses compared with day 0 and with MenACWY recipients. In the small 56-69-year group, the increase in depth fell short of significance, most likely because of low power.

The CDR3 regions of human TCRbeta chains were subjected to immunosequencing. As for the authors' bioinformatics: Repertoire TCRs were matched against a reference library of SARS-CoV-2-specific TCRs generated with the MIRA antigen-specificity platform. Breadth was defined as the fraction of unique TCRs that were SARS-CoV-2-associated. Depth was defined as the fraction of total T cells that were SARS-CoV-2-associated. Using the MIRA data, each spike-specific TCR was assigned both to the spike region to which the TCR was reactive and to a CD4 or CD8 class. Log10-transformed breadth and depth values were compared by one-way ANOVA with Sidak's multiple comparisons tests. TCRdb carries this immuneACCESS record with in-frame sequences only. Its versions omit some clonotypes, under half of them owing to an unresolved V gene in the studies checked, with the rest unexplained. The D gene and trimming were derived from the DNA, and the V and J assignments and clone size from that table. Counted in this sample were more than 150,000 clones; roughly 91% of them appeared once. The ten largest account for more than 0.75% of the sample.

What this sample's time point label stands for: baseline before first vaccination. Vaccinee samples were obtained from the UK trials COV001 and COV002, which included a single-blind randomized controlled phase 2/3 trial of AZD1222 (ChAdOx1 nCoV-19) in healthy adults. Trial participant PBMC samples were collected at day 0 and day 28 after the second dose for TCRbeta chain sequencing. To note about this clone: Its antigen is not yet known. Base quality data are lacking; no much larger clone is found one base away.

The clonotype was recovered from an adult in good health. Sequenced material: peripheral blood, taken on day 0 of AZD1222 vaccination.

CDR3 sequence: CASRQRRIEYTGELFF. The nucleotide sequence is TGTGCCAGCAGACAACGGCGAATAGAGTACACCGGGGAGCTGTTTTTT. Recombination connected TRBV7-8 to TRBJ2-2; no D gene can be assigned with confidence. The CDR3 goes from the cysteine to the phenylalanine over 16 residues. This entry keeps only the CDR3 DNA: 48 bases, framed from base 1. Cut back by 6 bases and 3 bases, the V and J ends lie 17 bases apart. The germline V gene sets CDR1 to SGHVS and CDR2 to FQNEAQ.